This TCR beta chain is drawn from a study of HIV-infected patients and healthy controls. 450 to 600 ng RNA was reverse transcribed with alpha and beta constant-region primers. Each of the alpha and beta chains got its own library through chain-specific third strand synthesis with indices. TCRdb re-called the 5' RACE reads with MiXCR, one entry per CDR3 protein. This table has roughly 7,700 distinct CDR3 sequences, roughly 6% appearing once. V was cut by 6 bases and J by 4 bases, with 15 bases left in between. The CDR3 is 14 amino acids. CDR1 is MNHNS and CDR2 is SASEGT in the germline V gene. This clonotype was recorded at least ten times. The repertoire came from unfractionated whole blood and reflected all unsorted peripheral T cells.

Here the sequenced sample was blood, taken before antiretroviral therapy. This clonotype was obtained from an adult with HIV infection. The chain couples TRBV6-1 to TRBJ2-5; unclear D gene. The CDR3 sequence: CASSQIESIETQYF. In DNA, the CDR3 is TGTGCCAGCAGCCAAATCGAGAGCATAGAGACCCAGTACTTC.